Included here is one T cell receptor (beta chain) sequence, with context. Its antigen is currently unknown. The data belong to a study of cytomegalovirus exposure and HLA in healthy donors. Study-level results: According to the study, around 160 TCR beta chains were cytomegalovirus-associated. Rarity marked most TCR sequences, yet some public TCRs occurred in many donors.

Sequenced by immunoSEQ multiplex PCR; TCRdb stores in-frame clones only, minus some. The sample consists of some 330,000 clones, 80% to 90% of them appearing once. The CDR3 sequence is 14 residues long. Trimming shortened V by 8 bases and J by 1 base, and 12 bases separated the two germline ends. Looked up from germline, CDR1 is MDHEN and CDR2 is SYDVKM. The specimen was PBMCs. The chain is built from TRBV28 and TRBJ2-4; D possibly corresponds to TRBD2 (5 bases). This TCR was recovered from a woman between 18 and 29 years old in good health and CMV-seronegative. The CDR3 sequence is CASCEGGAKNIQYF. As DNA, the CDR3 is TGTGCCAGCTGTGAGGGCGGGGCCAAAAACATTCAGTACTTC.